The 26 T cell receptor beta chains below all came from one sample that was sequenced in a study of blood T cells in healthy people across ages. Sample-barcoded 5' priming and a J-beta primer mix drove a second PCR of roughly 7 to 11 cycles. From the 5' RACE reads, TCRdb called clonotypes with MiXCR, one entry per CDR3 protein. The data show 550,000 to 800,000 distinct CDR3 sequences, roughly 21% seen once. Specimen: blood. These receptors all come from a man between 65 and 79 years old in good health.

In its sample, this clonotype was seen many times. The gene calls are TRBV6-6 and TRBJ2-5; TRBD2 agrees at 13 bases. V lost 5 bases to trimming and J lost 0 bases; unmatched junction nucleotides: 3. The CDR3 is made up of 16 amino acids. CDR1 is MNHNY, CDR2 SVGAGI, per germline (reference sequence). CDR3 sequence (DNA): TGTGCCAGCAGTCAGGGACTAGCGGGGTACCAAGAGACCCAGTACTTC. It specifies CASSQGLAGYQETQYF.

This clonotype was counted only a few times. This may arise from a read error, as a much more abundant clone is one base away. The CDR3 does not close with the conserved phenylalanine or tryptophan, likely indicating a read error. The gene calls are TRBV2 and TRBJ2-1, with unresolved D. Trimming stripped 6 bases from V and 2 bases from J, with 2 bases between. This CDR3 region has 11 residues. Germline V gene sequence: CDR1 SNHLY, CDR2 FYNNEI. CDR3 region: CASSPYNEQFL. CDR3 sequence (DNA): TGTGCCAGCAGCCCCTACAATGAGCAGTTCCTC.

This clonotype has more than one count but fewer than ten. The V call is TRBV27, the J call TRBJ2-1; D call uncertain. CDR3 length: 13 amino acids. Germline loops: CDR1 MNHEY, CDR2 SMNVEV (reference sequence). V gave up 6 bases and J gave up 7 bases, with 13 bases separating them. The CDR3 is CASSIDGRNEQFF. CDR3 DNA sequence: TGTGCCAGCAGCATAGATGGAAGAAATGAGCAGTTCTTC.

In its sample, this clonotype was seen a few times. This chain uses TRBV19 with TRBJ2-1; the D gene is possibly TRBD2 (5 bases). CDR1 and CDR2 (germline): LNHDA, SQIVND (reference sequence). Trimming left V 1 base short and J 6 bases short, with 13 bases between. The CDR3 loop spans 15 amino acids. As DNA, the CDR3 is TGTGCCAGTAGTATAGTCAGCGGCCCGCTCAATGAGCAGTTCTTC. Protein sequence: CASSIVSGPLNEQFF.

This chain connects TRBV10-3 to TRBJ2-3; 8 bases align to TRBD2. CDR3 size: 13 residues. V lost 6 bases, J lost 4 bases, and 3 bases stayed unmatched. Germline V gene data show CDR1 as ENHRY and CDR2 as SYGVKD. The CDR3 reads CAIRAGGSDTQYF. The CDR3 DNA is TGTGCCATCAGGGCGGGAGGTTCAGATACGCAGTATTTT.

This clonotype was detected a few times. The chain combines TRBV21-1 with TRBJ2-5; the D call of TRBD2 is as the table states it, not checked on the DNA. TRBV21-1 counts as a pseudogene. The CDR3 totals 14 residues. This CDR3 is CASSKEPGGATQYF. Written as DNA, the CDR3 is TGTGCCAGCAGCAAAGAACCAGGAGGAGCGACCCAGTACTTC.

The rearrangement joins TRBV20-1 to TRBJ2-3; weak D call: TRBD1 (6 bases). The V end was cut by 5 bases, the J end by 6 bases, with 18 bases between. This CDR3 contains 14 residues. The germline V gene has CDR1 DFQATT and CDR2 SNEGSKA (reference sequence). CDR3 loop: CSAAYRDNGDTQYF. CDR3 sequence (DNA): TGCAGTGCTGCTTACCGGGACAACGGGGATACGCAGTATTTT.

V and J are TRBV11-2 and TRBJ2-7; either TRBD1 or TRBD2 may supply D (5 bases each). The germline V gene has CDR1 SGHAT and CDR2 FQNNGV. Trimming removed 5 bases from V and 4 bases from J, with 12 bases in between. This CDR3 region has 13 residues. CDR3 coding DNA: TGTGCCAGCAGCCGAGGGGAATTATACGAGCAGTACTTC. Its protein is CASSRGELYEQYF.

This clonotype was seen more than once but under ten times. V is TRBV7-3 and J is TRBJ2-3; 11 positions agree with TRBD2. Looked up from germline, CDR1 is SGHTA and CDR2 is FQGTGA. After removal of 7 bases from V and 2 bases from J, the junction contained 8 bases not matched to a gene. This CDR3 has 16 amino acids. DNA for the CDR3: TGTGCCAGCACCAAGGGGACTAGCGGAATCACAGATACGCAGTATTTT. Its protein is CASTKGTSGITDTQYF.

There are a few counts of this clonotype. V gene TRBV27 combines with J gene TRBJ2-5; D is undetermined. The J call is doubtful: the DNA matches TRBJ2-1 better. This CDR3 has 15 amino acids. Germline assignment: CDR1 MNHEY and CDR2 SMNVEV (reference sequence). The CDR3 loop is CASSSDLSRYNEQFF. Written as DNA, the CDR3 is TGTGCCAGCAGTTCGGATTTGTCGAGGTACAATGAGCAGTTCTTC.

This clonotype occurred a few times. A clone one base away is much larger, so this may be a read error. The V and J genes are TRBV19 and TRBJ2-1; no reliable D call. The CDR3 is 13 amino acids. Germline CDR1 reads LNHDA; CDR2 reads SQIVND (reference sequence). The CDR3 DNA is TGTACCAGTAATCCCCCGGGTTACAATGAGCAGTTCTTC. It specifies CTSNPPGYNEQFF.

On this clonotype: Given a much more abundant clone one base away, this may be a read error. The chain carries TRBV6-2 or TRBV6-3 and TRBJ2-2; D not resolved. Trimming shortened V by 6 bases and J by 6 bases, and 8 bases separated the two germline ends. CDR1 MNHEY and CDR2 SVGEGT come from the germline V gene. This CDR3 comprises 12 residues. The CDR3 reads CASREVPGELFF. CDR3 DNA sequence: TGTGCCAGCAGGGAAGTCCCCGGGGAGCTGTTTTTT.

This clonotype was recorded only once. The chain joins TRBV20-1 to TRBJ2-5, with D hard to call. The end of the DNA aligns better with TRBJ2-1, so the J call may be wrong. The germline V gene has CDR1 DFQATT and CDR2 SNEGSKA (reference sequence). The CDR3 totals 14 residues. The CDR3 region is CSARESMVRNEQFF. CDR3 nucleotide sequence: TGCAGTGCTAGAGAATCGATGGTTCGGAATGAGCAGTTCTTC.

The chain couples TRBV19 to TRBJ2-3; D tentatively reads TRBD1 or TRBD2 (5 bases each). The V gene's germline CDR1 is LNHDA and CDR2 SQIVND (reference sequence). This CDR3 comprises 16 residues. V was cut by 1 base and J by 0 bases, with 11 bases left in between. The CDR3 nucleotides read TGTGCCAGTAGTATAGGCCGGGGCGGGAGCACAGATACGCAGTATTTT. Translating gives CASSIGRGGSTDTQYF.

The sample holds a few counts of this clonotype. J is TRBJ2-1 and V is TRBV6-1; 10 nucleotides line up with TRBD2. Unmatched junction bases numbered 11, after V lost 6 bases and J lost 3 bases. The CDR3 contains 17 residues. Germline V CDR1 and CDR2: MNHNS, SASEGT. The CDR3 DNA follows: TGTGCCAGCAGCCCTTTTAGCGGGAGGAACAACTACAATGAGCAGTTCTTC. It yields the protein CASSPFSGRNNYNEQFF.

This clonotype was seen a few times. The chain is built from TRBV7-8 and TRBJ2-2, with 7 positions matching TRBD1. Trimming at V came to 4 bases and at J to 0 bases, leaving 8 bases not matched to a gene. This CDR3 is 17 amino acids long. Germline CDR1 is SGHVS and CDR2 is FQNEAQ. Here the CDR3 reads CASSSRPGQANTGELFF. DNA for the CDR3: TGTGCCAGCAGCTCCCGTCCCGGACAGGCGAACACCGGGGAGCTGTTTTTT.

This rearrangement joins TRBV6-2 or TRBV6-3 to TRBJ2-7; possibly TRBD2 for D (7 bases). The V gene's germline CDR1 is MNHEY and CDR2 SVGEGT. The CDR3 has 13 residues. CDR3 sequence: CATTQGRGQEQYF. The CDR3 bases are TGTGCGACGACCCAGGGGCGGGGGCAAGAGCAGTACTTC.

V and J are TRBV10-3 and TRBJ1-3; 8 nucleotides agree with TRBD1. V dropped 10 bases and J dropped 8; count of bases not matched to a gene: 13. Germline CDR1 ENHRY, CDR2 SYGVKD. This CDR3 has 14 amino acids. The CDR3 nucleotides are TGTGCCACCGGGAATCCGGACAGGGTTGACACCATATATTTT. Translated: CATGNPDRVDTIYF.

This clonotype was detected only a few times. The chain couples TRBV7-9 to TRBJ2-7, with D perhaps given as TRBD1 or TRBD2 (5 bases each). Trimming cost V 7 bases and J 7 bases, with 8 bases left between them. The CDR3 has 10 amino acids. Germline lookup yields CDR1 SEHNR and CDR2 FQNEAQ (reference sequence). In nucleotides, the CDR3 is TGTGCCAGCAAAGGGGAGGAGCAGTACTTC. This gives the protein CASKGEEQYF.

This clonotype was observed a few times. The chain has TRBV6-5 and TRBJ2-1, with 8 nucleotides matching TRBD2. CDR1 and CDR2 (germline): MNHEY, SVGAGI. The CDR3 totals 13 residues. The V segment lost 7 bases and the J segment 3 bases; nucleotides outside the gene matches: 2. The CDR3 DNA reads as TGTGCCAGCATTGGGACTAGCTACAATGAGCAGTTCTTC. Its translation is CASIGTSYNEQFF.

The chain joins TRBV28 to TRBJ2-1; D is perhaps TRBD1 or TRBD2 (5 bases each). The J call is doubtful: the DNA matches TRBJ2-5 better. In germline, CDR1 is MDHEN, CDR2 SYDVKM. The CDR3 sequence is 13 residues long. For the CDR3, the DNA is TGTGCCAGCAGGCAGGGCGGCGGGGAGACCCAGTACTTC. Translated, it gives CASRQGGGETQYF.

This clonotype turned up a few times. This chain connects TRBV28 to TRBJ2-1, with 8 bases lining up with TRBD2. The CDR3 runs to 14 residues. Germline CDR1 reads MDHEN; CDR2 reads SYDVKM. Trimming took 7 bases from V and 5 from J; bases not matched to a gene: 7. CDR3 nucleotide sequence: TGTGCCAGCAAAAGCGGGAGTTGGGACAATGAGCAGTTCTTC. Protein sequence: CASKSGSWDNEQFF.

Comments on this clonotype: It may be a read error: a sequence one base away is much more abundant. The rearrangement links TRBV20-1 to TRBJ2-4; D is unclear. Germline V gene lookup returns CDR1 DFQATT and CDR2 SNEGSKA (reference sequence). The CDR3 covers 13 residues. As DNA, the CDR3 is TGCAGTGCTGGAGATCTGAAGAAAAACATTCAGTACTTC. The encoded protein is CSAGDLKKNIQYF.

This rearrangement joins TRBV2 to TRBJ1-1, with D perhaps matching TRBD1 (5 bases). Deletions cut 4 bases from V and 0 bases from J, with 15 bases between. The germline V gene encodes CDR1 SNHLY and CDR2 FYNNEI. This CDR3 spans 16 amino acids. CDR3 sequence reads: CASSVGARQMNTEAFF. In DNA form, the CDR3 reads TGTGCCAGCAGTGTTGGGGCCAGGCAAATGAACACTGAAGCTTTCTTT.

The rearrangement uses TRBV27 and TRBJ2-1; D possibly corresponds to TRBD2 (6 bases). The V end lost 7 bases, the J end lost 6 bases, and 19 bases lay between the germline ends. Germline CDR1 MNHEY, CDR2 SMNVEV (reference sequence). The CDR3 sequence is 15 residues long. The CDR3 bases are TGTGCCAGCACCCGAAACGCCGGGACTCCCAATGAGCAGTTCTTC. Translation gives CASTRNAGTPNEQFF.

This clonotype was seen only a few times. The V gene is TRBV11-2, the J gene TRBJ2-5, with 12 positions matching TRBD2. With the DNA end fitting TRBJ2-1 better, the J assignment may be wrong. The CDR3 extends over 15 amino acids. Germline V gives CDR1 SGHAT, CDR2 FQNNGV. CDR3 region: CASSPGLAGFGEQFF. CDR3 nucleotide sequence: TGTGCCAGCAGCCCGGGACTAGCGGGTTTTGGTGAGCAGTTCTTC.